This TCR beta chain is drawn from a study of T cells after yellow fever vaccination. The study's findings and limits: Sorted memory subsets on day 0 showed almost all vaccine-responding clonotypes to be undetectable.

A few counts support this clonotype. TCRdb used MiXCR to reprocess the 5' RACE reads, holding one entry per CDR3 protein. Found here are roughly 56,000 distinct CDR3 sequences, about 5.6% of them singletons; the top ten hold roughly 30%. Sample: PBMCs, either bulk or a sorted T-cell subset (CD4+, CD8+, memory, or dextramer-sorted; not recorded which), taken on the day of the yellow fever booster vaccination. The TCR sequence derives from a man in his late teens or twenties who received the YFV17D yellow fever vaccine.

This CDR3 reads CASSVGGLNEQFF. CDR3 sequence (DNA): TGTGCCAGCAGCGTAGGGGGACTCAATGAGCAGTTCTTC. V is TRBV9 and J is TRBJ2-1; D is possibly TRBD2 (6 bases). In germline, CDR1 is SGDLS, CDR2 YYNGEE. The CDR3 has 13 residues. Trimming removed 0 bases at V and 6 bases at J, with 7 bases between.